This T cell receptor beta chain was sequenced in a study of blood T cell repertoires in COVID-19. Overall study: Researchers got acute and convalescent COVID-19 samples from the United States, Italy and Spain.

The CDR3 totals 16 residues. Trimming took off 4 bases at V and 3 bases at J, with 16 bases between the two ends. CDR1 is MNHEY, CDR2 SVGEGT, per germline. Under the authors' procedure: Reference gene primer amplification gave nucleated cell count estimates. Only in-frame clones appear in the TCRdb table, and some are missing; sequencing was by immunoSEQ multiplex PCR. V and J calls and clone size are copied from that table; D and trimming were computed from the DNA. The sample contains some 250,000 clones, around 85% of which appear only once. V is TRBV6-2 or TRBV6-3 and J is TRBJ1-5; D may be TRBD1 (6 bases). Sequences were obtained from peripheral blood. This TCR was sampled from a young woman who had recovered from COVID-19. The CDR3 spells CASSSNPAGANQPQHF. The CDR3 DNA reads as TGTGCCAGCAGTTCCAACCCCGCGGGGGCCAATCAGCCCCAGCATTTT.